This T cell receptor (beta chain) was obtained from a study of lymphopenia after photon versus proton radiotherapy. The data were produced by immunoSEQ multiplex PCR, yet TCRdb's version contains in-frame clones alone and is incomplete. The top ten clones hold about 24% of a sample with over 35,000 clones, around 83% of them seen once. Germline V lookup: CDR1 LNHDA, CDR2 SQIVND (reference sequence). The CDR3 has 15 residues. Trimming took 4 bases from V and 5 from J; bases not matched to a gene: 10. Study observations and caveats: Better survival with proton therapy was suggested as possible, not demonstrated.

Points on this clone: Antigen specificity is unknown.

The source material was peripheral blood, sampled from a patient treated with proton-based radiotherapy. The clonotype was recovered from an older woman with pancreatic cancer. The rearrangement links TRBV19 to TRBJ1-1, with 7 nucleotides matching TRBD1. CDR3 DNA sequence: TGTGCCAGTAGTACCCTTGACAGGGTCGGGACTGAAGCTTTCTTT. Its protein product is CASSTLDRVGTEAFF.